This record looks at one TCR beta chain sequence and its context. The sample belongs to a study of blood T cell repertoires in COVID-19. Study in general: Samples representing acute and convalescent COVID-19 were sourced from the United States, Italy and Spain.

Only in-frame clones appear in the TCRdb table, and some are missing; sequencing was by immunoSEQ multiplex PCR. The sample has 100,000 to 150,000 clones, 80% to 90% seen once. Germline V gene sequence: CDR1 SGHVS, CDR2 FNYEAQ. CDR3 length: 14 amino acids. V dropped 5 bases and J dropped 4 bases, with 11 bases sitting between them. This TCR was sampled from a woman aged 45-65 years with acute or convalescent COVID-19. The sample consisted of peripheral blood. The V call is TRBV7-6, the J call TRBJ2-2; weak D call: TRBD1 (6 bases). The CDR3 loop reads CASSLNRATGELFF. CDR3 DNA: TGTGCCAGCAGCCTGAACAGGGCCACCGGGGAGCTGTTTTTT.